A selection of T cell receptor beta chains follows, all from one sample in a study of CD8 T cells in Susac syndrome. One entry per CDR3 protein, called by TCRdb with MiXCR from the immunoSEQ multiplex PCR reads. The sample consists of approximately 160,000 distinct CDR3 sequences, approximately 95% of them appearing once. The material sequenced was CD4+ T cells from PBMCs. The origin of the receptors is a human donor with Susac syndrome. Each CDR3 is given with its conserved first and last residue. The order of the fields is J gene, D gene, V gene, clone size, CDR3 protein, CDR3 DNA. A D gene is named only where the DNA matches it firmly. A clone size is listed for some rows: how often the clone was seen (once, few, many), or a class if it is expanded.

TRBJ2-1 | TRBD1 | TRBV20-1 | - | CSARRDRGSYNEQFF | TGCAGTGCTCGCCGGGACAGGGGTTCCTACAATGAGCAGTTCTTC
TRBJ2-7 | - | TRBV6-2/TRBV6-3 | - | CASSYRPSSYEQYF | TGTGCCAGCAGTTACCGGCCTTCTTCCTACGAGCAGTACTTC
TRBJ2-3 | - | TRBV29-1 | - | CSVLDNSDTQYF | TGCAGCGTTTTGGACAATTCAGATACGCAGTATTTT
TRBJ2-1 | - | TRBV7-9 | - | CASSLYAARGENEQFF | TGTGCCAGCAGCTTATATGCGGCCAGAGGGGAGAATGAGCAGTTCTTC
TRBJ2-5 | - | TRBV28 | - | CASSSVRETQYF | TGTGCCAGCAGTTCTGTCCGGGAGACCCAGTACTTC
TRBJ2-1 | - | TRBV18 | - | CASSPPWRGSSYNEQFF | TGTGCCAGCTCACCACCCTGGCGGGGCAGCTCCTACAATGAGCAGTTCTTC
TRBJ2-7 | - | TRBV28 | - | CASSSHLSHYEQYF | TGTGCCAGCAGTTCGCACCTCTCCCACTACGAGCAGTACTTC
TRBJ2-1 | - | TRBV28 | once | CASRNRVSYNEQFF | TGTGCCAGCAGAAACAGGGTCTCCTACAATGAGCAGTTCTTC
TRBJ1-2 | - | TRBV7-9 | - | CASSSKGDGYTF | TGTGCCAGCAGCTCAAAAGGTGATGGCTACACCTTC
TRBJ1-2 | - | TRBV24-1 | - | CATSEGSMEHGYTF | TGTGCCACCAGTGAGGGGAGTATGGAACATGGCTACACCTTC
TRBJ2-3 | TRBD2 | TRBV6-1 | - | CASGGGLATSTDTQYF | TGTGCCAGCGGAGGGGGACTAGCGACTAGCACAGATACGCAGTATTTT
TRBJ1-2 | - | TRBV29-1 | - | CSAAGNNYGYTF | TGCAGCGCTGCGGGGAATAACTATGGCTACACCTTC